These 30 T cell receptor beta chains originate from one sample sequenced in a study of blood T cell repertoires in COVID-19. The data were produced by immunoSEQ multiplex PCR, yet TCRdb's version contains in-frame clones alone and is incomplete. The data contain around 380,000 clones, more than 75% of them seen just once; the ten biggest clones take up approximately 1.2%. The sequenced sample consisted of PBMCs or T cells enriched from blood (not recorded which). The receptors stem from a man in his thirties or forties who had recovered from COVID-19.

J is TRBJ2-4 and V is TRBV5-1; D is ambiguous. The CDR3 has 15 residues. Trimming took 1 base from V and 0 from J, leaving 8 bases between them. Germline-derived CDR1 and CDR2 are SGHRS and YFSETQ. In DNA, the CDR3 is TGCGCCAGCAGCTTGACTCTAGTAGCCAAAAACATTCAGTACTTC. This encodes CASSLTLVAKNIQYF.

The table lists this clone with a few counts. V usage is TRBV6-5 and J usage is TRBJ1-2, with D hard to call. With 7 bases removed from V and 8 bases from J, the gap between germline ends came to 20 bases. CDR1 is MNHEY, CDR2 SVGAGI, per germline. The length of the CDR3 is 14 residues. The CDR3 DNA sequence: TGTGCCAGCACCAAAGAGGGAGGGAGAGGGGGCTACACCTTC. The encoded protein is CASTKEGGRGGYTF.

In DNA, the CDR3 is TGTGCCAGCAGTTTACAGGTAAATGAGCAGTTCTTC. This codes for CASSLQVNEQFF. The genes are TRBV12-3 or TRBV12-4 and TRBJ2-1; D unresolved. V was clipped by 2 bases and J by 7 bases, with 6 bases between them. This CDR3 is 12 amino acids long.

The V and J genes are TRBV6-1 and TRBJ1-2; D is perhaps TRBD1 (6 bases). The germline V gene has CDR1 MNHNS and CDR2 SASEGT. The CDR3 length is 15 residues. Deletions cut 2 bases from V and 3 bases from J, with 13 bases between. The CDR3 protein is CASSEYRASDYGYTF. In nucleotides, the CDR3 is TGTGCCAGCAGTGAATACAGGGCATCAGACTATGGCTACACCTTC.

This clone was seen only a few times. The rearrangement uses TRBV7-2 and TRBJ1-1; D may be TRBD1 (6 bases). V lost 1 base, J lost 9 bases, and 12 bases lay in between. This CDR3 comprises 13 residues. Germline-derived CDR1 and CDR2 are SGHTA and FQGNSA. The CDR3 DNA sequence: TGTGCCAGCAGCTTAGGGGACAAATGGAAAGCTTTCTTT. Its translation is CASSLGDKWKAFF.

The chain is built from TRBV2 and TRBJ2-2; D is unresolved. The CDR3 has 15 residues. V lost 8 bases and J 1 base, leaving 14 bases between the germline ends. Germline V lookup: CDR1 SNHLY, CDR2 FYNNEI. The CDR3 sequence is CASDGQVGNTGELFF. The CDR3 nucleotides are TGTGCCAGCGACGGCCAGGTGGGGAACACCGGGGAGCTGTTTTTT.

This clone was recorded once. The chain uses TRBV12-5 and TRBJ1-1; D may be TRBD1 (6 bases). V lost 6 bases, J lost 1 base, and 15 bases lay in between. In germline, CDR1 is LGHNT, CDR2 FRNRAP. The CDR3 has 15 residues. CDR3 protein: CASGFYTGTNTEAFF. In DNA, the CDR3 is TGTGCTAGTGGATTTTATACAGGGACGAACACTGAAGCTTTCTTT.

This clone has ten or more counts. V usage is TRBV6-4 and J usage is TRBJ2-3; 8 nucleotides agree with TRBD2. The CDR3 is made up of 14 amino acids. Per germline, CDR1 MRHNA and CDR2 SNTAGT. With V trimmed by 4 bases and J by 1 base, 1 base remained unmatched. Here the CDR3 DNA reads TGTGCCAGCAGTGGTAGCGGGGGCACAGATACGCAGTATTTT. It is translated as CASSGSGGTDTQYF.

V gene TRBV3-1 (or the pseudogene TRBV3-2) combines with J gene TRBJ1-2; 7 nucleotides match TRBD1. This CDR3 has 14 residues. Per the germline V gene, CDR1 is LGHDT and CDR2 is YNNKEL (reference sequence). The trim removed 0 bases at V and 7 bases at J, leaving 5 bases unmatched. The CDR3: CASSQDDRVLGYTF. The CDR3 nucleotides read TGTGCCAGCAGCCAAGATGACAGGGTCCTTGGCTACACCTTC.

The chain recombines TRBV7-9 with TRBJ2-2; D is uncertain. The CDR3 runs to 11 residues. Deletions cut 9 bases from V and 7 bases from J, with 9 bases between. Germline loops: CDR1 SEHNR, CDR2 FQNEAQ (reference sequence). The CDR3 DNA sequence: TGTGCCAGAGATTCCGGCGGGGAGCTGTTTTTT. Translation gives CARDSGGELFF.

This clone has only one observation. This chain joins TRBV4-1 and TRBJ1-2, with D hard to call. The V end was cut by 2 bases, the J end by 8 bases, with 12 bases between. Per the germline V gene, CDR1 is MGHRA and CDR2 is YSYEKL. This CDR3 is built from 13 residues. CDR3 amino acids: CASSQMASGGYTF. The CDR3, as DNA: TGCGCCAGCAGCCAAATGGCATCGGGAGGCTACACCTTC.

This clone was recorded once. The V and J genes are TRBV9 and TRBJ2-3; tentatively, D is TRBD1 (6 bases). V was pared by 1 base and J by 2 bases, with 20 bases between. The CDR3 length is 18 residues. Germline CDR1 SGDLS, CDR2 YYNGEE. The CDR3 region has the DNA TGTGCCAGCAGCGTAAAAAAAACTGGGACACAGAACACAGATACGCAGTATTTT. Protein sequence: CASSVKKTGTQNTDTQYF.

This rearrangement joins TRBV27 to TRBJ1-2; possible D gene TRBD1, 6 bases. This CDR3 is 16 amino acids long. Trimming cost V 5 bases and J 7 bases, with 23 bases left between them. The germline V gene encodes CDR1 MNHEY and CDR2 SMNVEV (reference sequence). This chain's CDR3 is CASSPPRGTGSGGYTF. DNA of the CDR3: TGTGCCAGCAGTCCACCGCGCGGAACAGGGTCGGGTGGCTACACCTTC.

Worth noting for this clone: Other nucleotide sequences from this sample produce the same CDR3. CDR3 bases: TGCAGCGTCGGGACAGCGAACACTGAAGCTTTCTTT. The encoded protein is CSVGTANTEAFF. The rearrangement links TRBV29-1 to TRBJ1-1; 7 bases agree with TRBD1. This CDR3 region has 12 residues. Germline V gene sequence: CDR1 SQVTM, CDR2 ANQGSEA. With V trimmed by 6 bases and J by 1 base, 2 bases remained unmatched.

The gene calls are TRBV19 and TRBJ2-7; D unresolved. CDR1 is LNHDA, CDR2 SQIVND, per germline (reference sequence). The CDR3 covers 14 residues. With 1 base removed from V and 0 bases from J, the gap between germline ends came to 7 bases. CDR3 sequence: CASSIGHHSYEQYF. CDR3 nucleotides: TGTGCCAGTAGTATAGGGCATCACTCCTACGAGCAGTACTTC. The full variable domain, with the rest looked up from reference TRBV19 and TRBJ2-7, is DGGITQSPKYLFRKEGQNVTLSCEQNLNHDAMYWYRQDPGQGLRLIYYSQIVNDFQKGDIAEGYSVSREKKESFPLTVTSAQKNPTAFYLCASSIGHHSYEQYFGPGTRLTVT.

In DNA, the CDR3 is TGCGCCAGCAGCCAGATAGCGGGGGGAGTGGCCGGGGAGCTGTTTTTT. Encoded protein: CASSQIAGGVAGELFF. This chain connects TRBV5-1 to TRBJ2-2; 10 bases match TRBD2. J was trimmed by 6 bases and V by 4 bases; bases with no gene match: 9. Germline V gene data show CDR1 as SGHRS and CDR2 as YFSETQ. This CDR3 is built from 16 residues.

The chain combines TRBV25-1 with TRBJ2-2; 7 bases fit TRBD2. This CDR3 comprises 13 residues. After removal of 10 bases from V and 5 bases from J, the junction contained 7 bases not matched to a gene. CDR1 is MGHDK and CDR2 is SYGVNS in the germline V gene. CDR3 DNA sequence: TGTGCCACCGCGGGGCGGGGGACCGGGGAGCTGTTTTTT. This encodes CATAGRGTGELFF.

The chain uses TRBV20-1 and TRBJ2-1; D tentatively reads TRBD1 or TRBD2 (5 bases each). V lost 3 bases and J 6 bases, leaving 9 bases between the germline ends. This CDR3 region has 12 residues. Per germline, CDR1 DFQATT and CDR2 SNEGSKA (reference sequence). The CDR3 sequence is CSASEGPNEQFF. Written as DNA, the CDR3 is TGCAGTGCTAGTGAGGGGCCCAATGAGCAGTTCTTC.

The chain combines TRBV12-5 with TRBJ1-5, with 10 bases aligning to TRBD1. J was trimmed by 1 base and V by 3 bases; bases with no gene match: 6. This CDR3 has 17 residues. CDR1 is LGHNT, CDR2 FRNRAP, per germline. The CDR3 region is CASGLPPGQGSNQPQHF. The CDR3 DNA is TGTGCTAGTGGTTTACCGCCGGGACAGGGGAGCAATCAGCCCCAGCATTTT.

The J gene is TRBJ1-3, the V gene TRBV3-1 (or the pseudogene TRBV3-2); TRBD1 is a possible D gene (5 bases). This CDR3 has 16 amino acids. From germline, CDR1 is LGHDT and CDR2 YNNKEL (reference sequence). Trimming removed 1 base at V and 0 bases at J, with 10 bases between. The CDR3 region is CASSQGTLSSGNTIYF. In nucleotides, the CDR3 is TGTGCCAGCAGCCAAGGGACACTGAGCTCTGGAAACACCATATATTTT.

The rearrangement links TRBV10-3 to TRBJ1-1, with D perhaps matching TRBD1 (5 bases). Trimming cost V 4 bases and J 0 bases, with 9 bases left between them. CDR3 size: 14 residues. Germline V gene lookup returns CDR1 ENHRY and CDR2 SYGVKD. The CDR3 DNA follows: TGTGCCATCAGTGCGGAGGGGATGAACACTGAAGCTTTCTTT. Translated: CAISAEGMNTEAFF.

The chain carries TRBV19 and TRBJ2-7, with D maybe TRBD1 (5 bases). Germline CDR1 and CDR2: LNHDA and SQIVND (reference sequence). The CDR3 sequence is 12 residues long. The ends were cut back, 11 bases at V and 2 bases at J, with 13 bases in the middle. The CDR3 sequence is CASATGPYEQYF. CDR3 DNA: TGTGCCTCGGCTACAGGACCCTACGAGCAGTACTTC.

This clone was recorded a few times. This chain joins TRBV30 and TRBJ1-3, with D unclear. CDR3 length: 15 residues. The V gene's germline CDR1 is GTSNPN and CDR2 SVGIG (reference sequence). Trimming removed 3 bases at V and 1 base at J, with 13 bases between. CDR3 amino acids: CAWRSRGESGNTIYF. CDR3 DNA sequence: TGTGCCTGGAGAAGCCGGGGTGAGTCTGGAAACACCATATATTTT.

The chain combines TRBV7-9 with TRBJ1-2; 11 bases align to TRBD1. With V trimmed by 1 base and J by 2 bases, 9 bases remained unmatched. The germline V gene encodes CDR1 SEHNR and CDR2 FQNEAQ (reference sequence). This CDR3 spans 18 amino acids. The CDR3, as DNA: TGTGCCAGCAGCTTAGTGAGATCGGACAGGGGGCGGAACTATGGCTACACCTTC. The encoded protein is CASSLVRSDRGRNYGYTF.

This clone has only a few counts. The CDR3 region is CASSLVQDSNQPQHF. As DNA, the CDR3 is TGTGCCAGCAGCTTAGTGCAGGATAGCAATCAGCCCCAGCATTTT. V gene TRBV11-3 combines with J gene TRBJ1-5; D is undetermined. Germline V gene data show CDR1 as SGHNT and CDR2 as YENEEA. Trimming took 1 base from V and 0 from J, leaving 7 bases between them. The CDR3 contains 15 residues.

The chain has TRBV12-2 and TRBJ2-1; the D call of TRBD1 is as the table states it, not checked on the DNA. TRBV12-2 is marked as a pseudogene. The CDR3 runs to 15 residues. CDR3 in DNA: TGTGCAAGTCGCTTTTGGACAGATTCTCACAATGAGCAGTTCTTC. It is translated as CASRFWTDSHNEQFF.

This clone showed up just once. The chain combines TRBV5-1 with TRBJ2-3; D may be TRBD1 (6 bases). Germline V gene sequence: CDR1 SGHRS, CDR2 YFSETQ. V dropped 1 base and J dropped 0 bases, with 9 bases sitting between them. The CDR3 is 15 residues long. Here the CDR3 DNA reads TGCGCCAGCAGCTTGACAGGGTATAGCACAGATACGCAGTATTTT. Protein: CASSLTGYSTDTQYF.

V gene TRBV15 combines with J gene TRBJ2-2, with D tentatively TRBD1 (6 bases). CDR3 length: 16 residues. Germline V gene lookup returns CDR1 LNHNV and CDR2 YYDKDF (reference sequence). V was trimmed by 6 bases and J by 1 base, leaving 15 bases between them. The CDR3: CATSKGTKLNTGELFF. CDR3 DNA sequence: TGTGCCACCAGTAAAGGGACAAAACTGAACACCGGGGAGCTGTTTTTT. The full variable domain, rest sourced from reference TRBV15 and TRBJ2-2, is DAMVIQNPRYQVTQFGKPVTLSCSQTLNHNVMYWYQQKSSQAPKLLFHYYDKDFNNEADTPDNFQSRRPNTSFCFLDIRSPGLGDTAMYLCATSKGTKLNTGELFFGEGSRLTVL.

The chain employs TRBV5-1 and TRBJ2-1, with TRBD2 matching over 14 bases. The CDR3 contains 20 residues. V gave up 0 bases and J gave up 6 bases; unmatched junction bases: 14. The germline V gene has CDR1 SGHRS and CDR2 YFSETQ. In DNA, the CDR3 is TGCGCCAGCAGCTTGGCCCTAGAACACTATGGACTAGCGGGGGGCAATGAGCAGTTCTTC. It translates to CASSLALEHYGLAGGNEQFF.

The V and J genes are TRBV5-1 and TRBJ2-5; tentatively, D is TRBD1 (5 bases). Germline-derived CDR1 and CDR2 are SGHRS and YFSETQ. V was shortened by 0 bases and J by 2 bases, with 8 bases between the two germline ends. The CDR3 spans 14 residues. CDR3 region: CASSLVGEQETQYF. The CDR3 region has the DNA TGCGCCAGCAGCTTGGTAGGGGAACAAGAGACCCAGTACTTC.